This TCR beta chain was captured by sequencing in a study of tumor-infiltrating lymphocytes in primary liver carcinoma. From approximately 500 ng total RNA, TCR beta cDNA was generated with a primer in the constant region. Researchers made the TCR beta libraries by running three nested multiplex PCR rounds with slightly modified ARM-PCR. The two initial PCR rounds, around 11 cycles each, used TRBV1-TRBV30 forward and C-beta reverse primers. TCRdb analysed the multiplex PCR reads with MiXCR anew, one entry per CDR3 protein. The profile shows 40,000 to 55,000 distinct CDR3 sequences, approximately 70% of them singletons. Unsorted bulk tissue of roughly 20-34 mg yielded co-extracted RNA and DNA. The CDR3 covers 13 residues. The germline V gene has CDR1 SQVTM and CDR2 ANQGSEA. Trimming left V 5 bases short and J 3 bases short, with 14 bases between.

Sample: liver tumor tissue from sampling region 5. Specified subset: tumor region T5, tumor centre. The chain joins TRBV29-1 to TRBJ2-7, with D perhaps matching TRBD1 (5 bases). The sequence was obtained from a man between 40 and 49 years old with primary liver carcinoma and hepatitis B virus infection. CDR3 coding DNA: TGCAGCGTTTTCGAACAGGCCGGCTACGAGCAGTACTTC. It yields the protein CSVFEQAGYEQYF.